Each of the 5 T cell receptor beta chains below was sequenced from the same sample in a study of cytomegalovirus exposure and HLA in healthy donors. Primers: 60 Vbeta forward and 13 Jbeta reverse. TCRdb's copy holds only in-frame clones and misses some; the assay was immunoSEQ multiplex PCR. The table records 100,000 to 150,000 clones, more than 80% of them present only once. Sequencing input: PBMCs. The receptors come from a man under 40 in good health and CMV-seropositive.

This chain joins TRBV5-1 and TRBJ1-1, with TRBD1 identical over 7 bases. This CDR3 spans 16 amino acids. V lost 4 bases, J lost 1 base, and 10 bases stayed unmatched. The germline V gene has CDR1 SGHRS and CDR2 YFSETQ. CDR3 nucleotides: TGCGCCAGCAGCCCGACGGTTAGACAGGGGAACACTGAAGCTTTCTTT. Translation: CASSPTVRQGNTEAFF.

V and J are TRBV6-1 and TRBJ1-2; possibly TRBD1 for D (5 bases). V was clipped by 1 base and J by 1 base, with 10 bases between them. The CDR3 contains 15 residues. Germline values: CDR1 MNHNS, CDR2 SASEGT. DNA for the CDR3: TGTGCCAGCAGTGAAGAAGGGGTGCTTAACTATGGCTACACCTTC. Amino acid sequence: CASSEEGVLNYGYTF.

As DNA, the CDR3 is TGTGCTAGTGAGGGAGTTGAGGGGGCAACTAACTATGGCTACACCTTC. This sequence encodes CASEGVEGATNYGYTF. V gene TRBV12-5 combines with J gene TRBJ1-2, with 7 bases matching TRBD1. Germline CDR1 and CDR2: LGHNT and FRNRAP. V trimming: 7 bases; J trimming: 0 bases; junction bases outside the gene matches: 11. This CDR3 region has 16 residues.

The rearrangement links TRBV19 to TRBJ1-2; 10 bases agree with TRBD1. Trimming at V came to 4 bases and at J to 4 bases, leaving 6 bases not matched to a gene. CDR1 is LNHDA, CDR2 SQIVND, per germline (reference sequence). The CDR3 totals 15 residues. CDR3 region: CASSTGTGEVYGYTF. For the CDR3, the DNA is TGTGCCAGTAGTACCGGGACAGGGGAGGTCTATGGCTACACCTTC.

CDR3 protein: CASSQATGQDRKLFF. The CDR3 DNA sequence: TGTGCCAGCAGCCAAGCGACTGGACAGGACCGAAAACTGTTTTTT. The chain carries TRBV7-6 and TRBJ1-4, with 7 nucleotides matching TRBD1. The CDR3 spans 15 residues. V was clipped by 5 bases and J by 10 bases; unmatched bases: 13. Germline loops: CDR1 SGHVS, CDR2 FNYEAQ.